What follows is one TCR beta chain and its context. What it recognizes is unknown. The ends were cut back, 7 bases at V and 4 bases at J, with 13 bases in the middle. Germline CDR1 is MNHNS and CDR2 is SASEGT. This CDR3 region has 14 residues. This entry is derived from a study of cytomegalovirus exposure and HLA in healthy donors. Across the study: Falling in the Caucasian-associated ancestry cluster were 81% of some 400 genotyped donors.

General study results and limits: Cytomegalovirus-associated status was assigned to around 160 TCR beta chains.

PCR primers comprised 60 Vbeta and 13 Jbeta primers. TCRdb keeps only in-frame clones here, not all; method: immunoSEQ multiplex PCR. In the table there are about 180,000 clones, 75% to 80% of which are singletons. The V call is TRBV6-1, the J call TRBJ2-2, with D tentatively TRBD2 (6 bases). The sample taken for sequencing was PBMCs. The receptor comes from a man between 35 and 55 years old in good health and CMV-seropositive. The CDR3, as DNA: TGTGCCAGCAATCGACTAGAATCCACCGGGGAGCTGTTTTTT. It yields the protein CASNRLESTGELFF.